The entry below gives a single TCR beta chain sequence along with its context. This CDR3 is built from 14 residues. CDR1 is SNHLY and CDR2 is FYNNEI in the germline V gene. V gave up 6 bases and J gave up 2 bases; unmatched junction bases: 3. This record belongs to a study of cytomegalovirus exposure and HLA in healthy donors. The PCR made use of 60 Vbeta and 13 Jbeta primers. The table came from immunoSEQ multiplex PCR; TCRdb's copy has only in-frame clones and leaves some out. The table includes some 130,000 clones, about 82% detected once. What was sequenced was PBMCs. The TCR originated in a man aged 30 to 39 in good health. This rearrangement joins TRBV2 to TRBJ2-3; 9 nucleotides agree with TRBD1. CDR3 protein: CASSEQGATDTQYF. Here the CDR3 DNA reads TGTGCCAGCAGCGAACAGGGGGCCACAGATACGCAGTATTTT.